This T cell receptor (beta chain) was captured by sequencing in a study of OX40 agonist ivuxolimab in advanced cancers. Sequenced by immunoSEQ multiplex PCR; TCRdb stores in-frame clones only, minus some. The sample has over 40,000 clones, around 80% seen once. Germline V gives CDR1 KGHSH, CDR2 LQKENI. V lost 6 bases and J lost 6, with 20 bases in between. The CDR3 spans 15 residues. The gene calls are TRBV18 and TRBJ1-1; the D is unclear. This sample comprised CD4+ or CD8+ T cells sorted from blood, obtained in a trial of the OX40 agonist ivuxolimab. The sequence derives from an adult with an advanced solid tumor such as melanoma, head and neck, liver or kidney cancer. CDR3 protein: CASSQRFREDAEAFF. CDR3 DNA: TGTGCCAGCTCTCAGAGGTTTCGGGAGGACGCTGAAGCTTTCTTT. Full variable domain (missing parts from reference TRBV18 and TRBJ1-1): NAGVMQNPRHLVRRRGQEARLRCSPMKGHSHVYWYRQLPEEGLKFMVYLQKENIIDESGMPKERFSAEFPKEGPSILRIQQVVRGDSAAYFCASSQRFREDAEAFFGQGTRLTVV.